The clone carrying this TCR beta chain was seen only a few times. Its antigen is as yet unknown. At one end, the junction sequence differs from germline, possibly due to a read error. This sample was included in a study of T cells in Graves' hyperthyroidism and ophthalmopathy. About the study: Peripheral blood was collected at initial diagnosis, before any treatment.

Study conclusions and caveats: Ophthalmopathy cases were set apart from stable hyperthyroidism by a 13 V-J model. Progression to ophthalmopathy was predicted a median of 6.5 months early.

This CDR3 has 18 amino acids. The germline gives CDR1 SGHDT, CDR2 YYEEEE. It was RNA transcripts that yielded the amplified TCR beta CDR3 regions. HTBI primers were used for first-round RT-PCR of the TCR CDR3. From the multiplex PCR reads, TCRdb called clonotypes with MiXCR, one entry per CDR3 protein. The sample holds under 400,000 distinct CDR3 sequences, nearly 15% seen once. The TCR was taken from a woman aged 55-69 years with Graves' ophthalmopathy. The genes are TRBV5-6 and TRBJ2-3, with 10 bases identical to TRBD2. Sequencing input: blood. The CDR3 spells CASGLVAGGDVSTDTQYF. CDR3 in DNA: TGTGCCAGCGGCTTGGTAGCGGGAGGAGACGTTAGCACAGATACGCAGTATTTT.